This T cell receptor beta chain was documented in a study of memory CD4+ T cells and cytomegalovirus serostatus. Sequencing used immunoSEQ multiplex PCR; TCRdb keeps in-frame clones, though not all of them. The table records approximately 65,000 clones, roughly four fifths of them present only once. J lost 2 bases, V lost 2 bases, and 2 bases had no gene match. The CDR3 is made up of 14 amino acids. The germline CDR1 and CDR2 sequences are SGHRS and YFSETQ. The sort gate was single viable CD3+CD4+CD8-CD45RO+ cells for memory CD4+ T cells. After thawing, CD4+ T cells were positively selected. This chain uses TRBV5-1 with TRBJ2-5; 8 bases align to TRBD1. Sequenced sample: memory CD4+ T cells from blood. The sequence derives from an adult in good health and CMV-seronegative. CDR3 region: CASSFGTGQETQYF. The CDR3 DNA is TGCGCCAGCAGCTTTGGGACAGGTCAAGAGACCCAGTACTTC.